Each of the 22 T cell receptor beta chains below was sequenced from the same sample in a study of T cells in Graves' hyperthyroidism and ophthalmopathy. TCR beta CDR3 regions were amplified from RNA. The HTBI set primed first-round TCR CDR3 RT-PCR. From the multiplex PCR reads, TCRdb called clonotypes with MiXCR, one entry per CDR3 protein. Of 370,000 or so distinct CDR3 sequences detected, 13% appear once; the ten largest clones hold around 21%. Source material: blood. Every receptor here comes from a man aged 25 to 40 with Graves' hyperthyroidism that later progressed to Graves' ophthalmopathy.

The J gene is TRBJ2-7, the V gene TRBV20-1; the D is unclear. CDR1 and CDR2 (germline): DFQATT, SNEGSKA (reference sequence). V lost 0 bases and J lost 4, with 10 bases in between. The CDR3 is 13 residues long. CDR3 loop: CSARDHPEYEQYF. The CDR3 DNA is TGCAGTGCTAGAGACCACCCGGAGTACGAGCAGTACTTC.

This clonotype was picked up many times. The chain joins TRBV12-3 or TRBV12-4 to TRBJ2-1; D possibly corresponds to TRBD1 (6 bases). The CDR3 runs to 13 residues. Trimming left V 3 bases short and J 7 bases short, with 10 bases between. The CDR3 region has the DNA TGTGCCAGCAGTTTTGGGGGCTGGAATGAGCAGTTCTTC. As protein: CASSFGGWNEQFF.

The J gene is TRBJ2-7, the V gene TRBV11-3, with 8 bases identical to TRBD1. Germline V gene sequence: CDR1 SGHNT, CDR2 YENEEA. This CDR3 has 14 amino acids. The ends lost 4 bases at V and 2 bases at J; junction bases unmatched: 4. The CDR3 spells CASSWAGQAYEQYF. CDR3 DNA sequence: TGTGCCAGCAGCTGGGCGGGACAGGCCTACGAGCAGTACTTC. The whole variable domain, remainder taken from reference TRBV11-3 and TRBJ2-7, is EAGVVQSPRYKIIEKKQPVAFWCNPISGHNTLYWYLQNLGQGPELLIRYENEEAVDDSQLPKDRFSAERLKGVDSTLKIQPAELGDSAVYLCASSWAGQAYEQYFGPGTRLTVT.

In this sample, this clonotype turned up many times. The chain links TRBV18 to TRBJ2-5; D not certain. The V gene's germline CDR1 is KGHSH and CDR2 LQKENI. V was shortened by 1 base and J by 3 bases, with 9 bases between the two germline ends. This CDR3 is 14 amino acids long. CDR3 amino acids: CASSPLGTEETQYF. CDR3 DNA: TGTGCCAGCTCACCACTTGGTACCGAAGAGACCCAGTACTTC.

Points on this clonotype: This may stem from a read error, because a much larger clone lies one nucleotide away. The rearrangement joins TRBV20-1 to TRBJ2-5; D uncertain. V gave up 7 bases and J gave up 3 bases, with 15 bases separating them. There are 13 residues in the CDR3. Germline V gives CDR1 DFQATT, CDR2 SNEGSKA (reference sequence). This chain's CDR3 is CSGKTESEETQYF. CDR3 DNA sequence: TGCAGTGGAAAAACCGAGAGCGAAGAGACCCAGTACTTC.

In this sample, this clonotype turned up many times. The V gene is TRBV7-2, the J gene TRBJ1-2; a weak D match, TRBD1 (5 bases). V was pared by 5 bases and J by 3 bases, with 16 bases between. This CDR3 spans 15 amino acids. CDR1 is SGHTA and CDR2 is FQGNSA in the germline V gene. The CDR3 bases are TGTGCCAGCAGCGAGGGGTCTACAGATTACTATGGCTACACCTTC. Amino acid sequence: CASSEGSTDYYGYTF.

This clonotype was observed at least ten times. The chain uses TRBV6-1 and TRBJ1-6, with 8 bases aligning to TRBD1. The germline CDR1 and CDR2 sequences are MNHNS and SASEGT. The CDR3 loop spans 15 amino acids. The junction had 6 bases not matched to a gene; V was cut back by 5 bases and J by 6 bases. The CDR3: CASSQRTGINSPLHF. DNA of the CDR3: TGTGCCAGCAGTCAAAGGACAGGGATTAATTCACCCCTCCACTTT.

This clonotype was recorded at least ten times. The chain uses TRBV5-1 and TRBJ1-3; 7 bases are a match to TRBD1. The CDR3 is 14 amino acids. Per the germline V gene, CDR1 is SGHRS and CDR2 is YFSETQ. Unmatched junction bases numbered 4, after V lost 4 bases and J lost 3 bases. The CDR3 bases are TGCGCCAGCAGCCCCGACAGGGTTGGAAACACCATATATTTT. Encoded protein: CASSPDRVGNTIYF. The whole variable domain, filled in from reference TRBV5-1 and TRBJ1-3, reads KAGVTQTPRYLIKTRGQQVTLSCSPISGHRSVSWYQQTPGQGLQFLFEYFSETQRNKGNFPGRFSGRQFSNSRSEMNVSTLELGDSALYLCASSPDRVGNTIYFGEGSWLTVV.

This clonotype was recorded a few times. This chain joins TRBV12-3 or TRBV12-4 and TRBJ1-5; no definite D call. CDR3 length equals 14 residues. V was shortened by 5 bases and J by 7 bases, with 15 bases between the two germline ends. The CDR3 DNA reads TGTGCCAGCAGTCTTTCACAAGGGTTGCAGCCCCAGCATTTT. Protein: CASSLSQGLQPQHF.

This clonotype appeared many times. The chain carries TRBV10-3 and TRBJ1-1; D might be TRBD1 (6 bases). Germline CDR1 reads ENHRY; CDR2 reads SYGVKD. This CDR3 is 13 amino acids long. V lost 7 bases, J lost 4 bases, and 13 bases lay in between. CDR3 residues: CAITGGVGTEAFF. CDR3 nucleotide sequence: TGTGCCATCACCGGGGGCGTGGGCACTGAAGCTTTCTTT.

This clonotype was recorded a few times. This rearrangement joins TRBV4-1 to TRBJ1-3; D gene ambiguous. Trimming cost V 4 bases and J 2 bases, with 6 bases left between them. The germline gives CDR1 MGHRA, CDR2 YSYEKL. CDR3 length: 13 amino acids. The CDR3 DNA follows: TGCGCCAGCAGCCCTCTTACTGGAAACACCATATATTTT. Its translation: CASSPLTGNTIYF.

This clonotype occurred many times. The rearrangement links TRBV30 to TRBJ2-7, with D possibly being TRBD1 (6 bases). The length of the CDR3 is 14 residues. V gave up 0 bases and J gave up 2 bases, with 11 bases separating them. Germline assignment: CDR1 GTSNPN and CDR2 SVGIG (reference sequence). The CDR3 loop is CAWSVIWTAYEQYF. The CDR3 coding sequence is TGTGCCTGGAGTGTAATATGGACAGCCTACGAGCAGTACTTC. The full variable domain, rest sourced from reference TRBV30 and TRBJ2-7, is SQTIHQWPATLVQPVGSPLSLECTVEGTSNPNLYWYRQAAGRGLQLLFYSVGIGQISSEVPQNLSASRPQDRQFILSSKKLLLSDSGFYLCAWSVIWTAYEQYFGPGTRLTVT.

The J gene is TRBJ2-7, the V gene TRBV7-9; TRBD1 is a possible D gene (7 bases). There are 15 residues in the CDR3. The ends were cut back, 3 bases at V and 2 bases at J, with 14 bases in the middle. From germline, CDR1 is SEHNR and CDR2 FQNEAQ (reference sequence). Here the CDR3 reads CASSFPTGEAYEQYF. In DNA, the CDR3 is TGTGCCAGCAGCTTCCCAACAGGGGAGGCCTACGAGCAGTACTTC.

At least ten counts were recorded for this clonotype. The chain joins TRBV12-3 or TRBV12-4 to TRBJ1-1; D may be TRBD1 (6 bases). The CDR3 totals 12 residues. The V and J ends lost 6 bases and 5 bases respectively, with 10 bases between them. CDR3 residues: CASRKTGTEAFF. In DNA form, the CDR3 reads TGTGCCAGCAGAAAGACAGGTACTGAAGCTTTCTTT.

This clonotype was seen a handful of times. The V and J genes are TRBV6-1 and TRBJ1-4; D might be TRBD1 (5 bases). Germline CDR1 reads MNHNS; CDR2 reads SASEGT. Trimming shortened V by 1 base and J by 7 bases, and 19 bases separated the two germline ends. This CDR3 has 17 residues. The CDR3 sequence is CASSEEGTYRPGEKLFF. For the CDR3, the DNA is TGTGCCAGCAGTGAAGAAGGGACCTACCGGCCGGGTGAAAAACTGTTTTTT.

This clonotype came up a few times. V usage is TRBV7-9 and J usage is TRBJ1-2; 7 bases align to TRBD1. The CDR3 is made up of 13 amino acids. V gave up 5 bases and J gave up 4 bases; unmatched junction bases: 4. Germline V gives CDR1 SEHNR, CDR2 FQNEAQ (reference sequence). The CDR3 DNA follows: TGTGCCAGCAGCCGGACAGGCTTCTATGGCTACACCTTC. Translating gives CASSRTGFYGYTF.

This clonotype was seen ten or more times. The chain uses TRBV6-5 and TRBJ1-5, with 8 positions matching TRBD1. The CDR3 is made up of 21 amino acids. Germline assignment: CDR1 MNHEY and CDR2 SVGAGI. V was pared by 2 bases and J by 2 bases, with 20 bases of the junction left unmatched. For the CDR3, the DNA is TGTGCCAGCAGTTACCCCCCGGTCTGGACCGGGACAGGCATCCGCAATCAGCCCCAGCATTTT. It encodes CASSYPPVWTGTGIRNQPQHF.

The gene calls are TRBV14 and TRBJ1-2; D is uncertain. V was pared by 1 base and J by 5 bases, with 11 bases between. Germline V gives CDR1 SGHDN, CDR2 FVKESK. This CDR3 is 14 amino acids long. The CDR3: CASSQVSRPYGYTF. The CDR3 DNA reads TGTGCCAGCAGCCAAGTCAGTCGGCCTTATGGCTACACCTTC.

This clonotype appeared a few times. V gene TRBV5-4 combines with J gene TRBJ1-2, with D hard to call. Germline CDR1 is SGHNT and CDR2 is YYREEE (reference sequence). V was trimmed by 2 bases and J by 1 base, leaving 18 bases between them. This CDR3 spans 17 amino acids. The CDR3 loop reads CASSFRLWQFLNYGYTF. Written as DNA, the CDR3 is TGTGCCAGCAGCTTTAGGCTGTGGCAGTTCCTTAACTATGGCTACACCTTC. The complete variable domain, with remaining parts taken from reference TRBV5-4 and TRBJ1-2, reads ETGVTQSPTHLIKTRGQQVTLRCSSQSGHNTVSWYQQALGQGPQFIFQYYREEENGRGNFPPRFSGLQFPNYSSELNVNALELDDSALYLCASSFRLWQFLNYGYTFGSGTRLTVV.

This clonotype was seen many times. The chain combines TRBV12-3 or TRBV12-4 with TRBJ2-3, with 13 positions matching TRBD2. The CDR3 runs to 16 residues. The trim removed 4 bases at V and 2 bases at J, leaving 3 bases unmatched. CDR3 nucleotide sequence: TGTGCCAGCAGTTCGGGACTAGCGGGAAACACAGATACGCAGTATTTT. Protein: CASSSGLAGNTDTQYF.

There are a few counts of this clonotype. The chain couples TRBV9 to TRBJ2-1; 11 bases map to TRBD2. The CDR3 consists of 16 residues. V shed 5 bases and J 8 bases; nucleotides not matched to a gene: 12. Germline values: CDR1 SGDLS, CDR2 YYNGEE. The CDR3 is CASSGLSGGASHEQFF. CDR3 coding DNA: TGTGCCAGCAGTGGACTTAGCGGGGGGGCGTCTCATGAGCAGTTCTTC.

Ten or more counts support this clonotype. V gene TRBV12-3 or TRBV12-4 combines with J gene TRBJ2-3; 10 positions match TRBD2. The CDR3 length is 17 residues. The junction had 8 bases not matched to a gene; V was cut back by 3 bases and J by 2 bases. The CDR3 bases are TGTGCCAGCAGTTTTAACCCTGGACTAGCGGACACAGATACGCAGTATTTT. This encodes CASSFNPGLADTDTQYF.